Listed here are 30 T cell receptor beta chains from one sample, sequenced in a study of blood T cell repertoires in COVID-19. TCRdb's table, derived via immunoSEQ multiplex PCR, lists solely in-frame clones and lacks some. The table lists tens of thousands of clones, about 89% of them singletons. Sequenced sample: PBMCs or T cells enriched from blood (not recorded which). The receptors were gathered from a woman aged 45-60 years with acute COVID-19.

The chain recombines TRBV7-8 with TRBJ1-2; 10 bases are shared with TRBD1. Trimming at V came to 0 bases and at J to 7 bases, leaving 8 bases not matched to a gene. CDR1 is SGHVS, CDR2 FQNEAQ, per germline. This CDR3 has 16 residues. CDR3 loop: CASSLAGQGGTIGYTF. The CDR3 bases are TGTGCCAGCAGCTTAGCTGGACAGGGGGGGACTATTGGCTACACCTTC.

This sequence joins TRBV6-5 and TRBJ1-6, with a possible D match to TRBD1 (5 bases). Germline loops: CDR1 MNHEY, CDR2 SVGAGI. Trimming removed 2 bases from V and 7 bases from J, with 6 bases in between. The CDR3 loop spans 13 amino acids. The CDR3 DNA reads TGTGCCAGCAGTTACAGGGGAAATTCACCCCTCCACTTT. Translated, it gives CASSYRGNSPLHF.

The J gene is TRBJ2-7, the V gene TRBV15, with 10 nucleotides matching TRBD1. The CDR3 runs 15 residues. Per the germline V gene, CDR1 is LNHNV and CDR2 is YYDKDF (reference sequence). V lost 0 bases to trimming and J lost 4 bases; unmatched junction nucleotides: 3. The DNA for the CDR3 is TGTGCCACCAGCAGAGATTTGGGACAGGGGTACGAGCAGTACTTC. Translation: CATSRDLGQGYEQYF.

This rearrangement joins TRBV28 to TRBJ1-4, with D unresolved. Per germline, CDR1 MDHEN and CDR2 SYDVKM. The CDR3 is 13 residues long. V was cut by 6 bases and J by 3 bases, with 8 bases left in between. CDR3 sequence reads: CASRREPNEKLFF. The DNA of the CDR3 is TGTGCCAGCAGACGAGAGCCTAATGAAAAACTGTTTTTT.

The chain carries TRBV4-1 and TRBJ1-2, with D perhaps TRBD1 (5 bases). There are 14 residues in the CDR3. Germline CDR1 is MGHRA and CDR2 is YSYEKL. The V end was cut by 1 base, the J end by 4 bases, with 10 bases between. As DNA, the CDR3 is TGCGCCAGCAGCCAAGCGACAGCCCTCTATGGCTACACCTTC. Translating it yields CASSQATALYGYTF.

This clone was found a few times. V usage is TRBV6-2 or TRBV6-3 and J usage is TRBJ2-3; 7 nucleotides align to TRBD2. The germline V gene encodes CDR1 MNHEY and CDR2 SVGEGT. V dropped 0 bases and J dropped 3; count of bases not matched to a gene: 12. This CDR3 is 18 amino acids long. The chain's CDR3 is CASSYSRRESPRTDTQYF. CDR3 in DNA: TGTGCCAGCAGTTACTCGAGGCGGGAGTCCCCGAGGACAGATACGCAGTATTTT.

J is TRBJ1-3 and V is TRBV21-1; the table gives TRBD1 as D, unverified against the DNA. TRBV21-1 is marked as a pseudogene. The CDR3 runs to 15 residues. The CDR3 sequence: CASSGPFISGNTIYF. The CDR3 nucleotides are TGTGCCAGCAGCGGGCCCTTCATCTCTGGAAACACCATATATTTT.

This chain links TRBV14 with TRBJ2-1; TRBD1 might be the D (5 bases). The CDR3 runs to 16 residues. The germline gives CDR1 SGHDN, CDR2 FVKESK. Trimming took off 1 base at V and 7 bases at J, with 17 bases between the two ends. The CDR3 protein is CASSQVGQGVWNEQFF. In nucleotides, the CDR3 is TGTGCCAGCAGCCAAGTGGGGCAGGGTGTCTGGAATGAGCAGTTCTTC.

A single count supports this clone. CDR3 sequence (DNA): TGTGCCAGTAGTACACGGGACAGGGAGATTGCAGATACGCAGTATTTT. Its translation: CASSTRDREIADTQYF. The V call is TRBV19, the J call TRBJ2-3; 9 nucleotides agree with TRBD1. Germline V gene data show CDR1 as LNHDA and CDR2 as SQIVND (reference sequence). This CDR3 is built from 16 residues. Trimming took 4 bases from V and 4 from J; bases not matched to a gene: 9.

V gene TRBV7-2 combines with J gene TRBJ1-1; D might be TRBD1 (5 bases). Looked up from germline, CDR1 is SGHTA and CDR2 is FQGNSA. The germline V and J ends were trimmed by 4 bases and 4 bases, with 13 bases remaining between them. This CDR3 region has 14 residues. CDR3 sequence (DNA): TGTGCCAGCAGCTCGGGACGGGGGGTCACTGAAGCTTTCTTT. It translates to CASSSGRGVTEAFF.

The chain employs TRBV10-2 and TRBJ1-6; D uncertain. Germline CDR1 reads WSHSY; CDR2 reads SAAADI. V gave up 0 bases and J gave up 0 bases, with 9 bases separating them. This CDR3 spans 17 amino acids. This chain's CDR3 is CASSESSGSSYNSPLHF. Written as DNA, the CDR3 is TGCGCCAGCAGTGAGTCGTCAGGAAGCTCCTATAATTCACCCCTCCACTTT.

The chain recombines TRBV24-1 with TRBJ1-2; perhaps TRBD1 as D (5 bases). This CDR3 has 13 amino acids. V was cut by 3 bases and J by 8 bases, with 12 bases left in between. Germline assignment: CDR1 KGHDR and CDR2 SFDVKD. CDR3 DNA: TGTGCCACCAGTGATGACAGAAGGGAAGGCTACACCTTC. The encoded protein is CATSDDRREGYTF.

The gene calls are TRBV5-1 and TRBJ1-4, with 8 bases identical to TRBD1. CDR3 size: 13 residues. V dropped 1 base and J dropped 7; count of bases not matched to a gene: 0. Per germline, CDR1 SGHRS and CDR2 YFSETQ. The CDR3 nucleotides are TGCGCCAGCAGCTTGACAGGGGGTGAAAAACTGTTTTTT. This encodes CASSLTGGEKLFF.

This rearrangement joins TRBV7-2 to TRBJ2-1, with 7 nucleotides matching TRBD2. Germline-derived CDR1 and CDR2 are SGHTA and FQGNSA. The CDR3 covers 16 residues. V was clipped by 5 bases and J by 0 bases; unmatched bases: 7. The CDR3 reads CASSPPGGSSYNEQFF. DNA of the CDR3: TGTGCCAGCAGCCCCCCCGGCGGGAGCTCCTACAATGAGCAGTTCTTC.

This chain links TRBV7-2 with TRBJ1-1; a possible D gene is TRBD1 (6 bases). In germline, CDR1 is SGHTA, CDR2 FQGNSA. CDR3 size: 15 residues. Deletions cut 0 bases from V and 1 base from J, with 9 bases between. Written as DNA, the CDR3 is TGTGCCAGCAGCTTAGCGGCAGGGGCGAACACTGAAGCTTTCTTT. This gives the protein CASSLAAGANTEAFF.

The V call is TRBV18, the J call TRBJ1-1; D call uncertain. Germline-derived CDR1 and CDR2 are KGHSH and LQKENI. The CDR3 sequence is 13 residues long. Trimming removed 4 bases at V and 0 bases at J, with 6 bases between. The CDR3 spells CASSRQVNTEAFF. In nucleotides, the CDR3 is TGTGCCAGCTCACGTCAGGTGAACACTGAAGCTTTCTTT.

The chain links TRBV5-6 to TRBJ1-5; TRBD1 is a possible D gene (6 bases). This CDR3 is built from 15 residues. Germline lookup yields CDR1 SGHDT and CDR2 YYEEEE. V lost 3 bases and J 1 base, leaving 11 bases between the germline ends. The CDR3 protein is CASSSRGESNQPQHF. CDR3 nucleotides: TGTGCCAGCAGCTCCAGGGGCGAAAGCAATCAGCCCCAGCATTTT.

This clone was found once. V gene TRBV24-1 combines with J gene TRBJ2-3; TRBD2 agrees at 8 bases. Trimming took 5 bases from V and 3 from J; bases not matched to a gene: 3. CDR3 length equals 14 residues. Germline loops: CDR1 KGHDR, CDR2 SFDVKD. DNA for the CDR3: TGTGCCACCAGTGCCAGCGGGAGTACAGATACGCAGTATTTT. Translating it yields CATSASGSTDTQYF.

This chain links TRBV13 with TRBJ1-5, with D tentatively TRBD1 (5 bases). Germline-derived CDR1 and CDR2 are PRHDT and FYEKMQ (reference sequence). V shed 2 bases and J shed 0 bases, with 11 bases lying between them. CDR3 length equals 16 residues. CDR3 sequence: CASSLRGGSSNQPQHF. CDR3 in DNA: TGTGCCAGCAGCTTACGGGGGGGGAGTAGCAATCAGCCCCAGCATTTT.

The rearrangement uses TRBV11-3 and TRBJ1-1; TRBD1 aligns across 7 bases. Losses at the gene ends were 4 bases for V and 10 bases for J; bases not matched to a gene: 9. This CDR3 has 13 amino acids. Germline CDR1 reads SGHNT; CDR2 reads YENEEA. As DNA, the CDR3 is TGTGCCAGCAGCTGGAGACAGGGAGATAGAGCTTTCTTT. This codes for CASSWRQGDRAFF.

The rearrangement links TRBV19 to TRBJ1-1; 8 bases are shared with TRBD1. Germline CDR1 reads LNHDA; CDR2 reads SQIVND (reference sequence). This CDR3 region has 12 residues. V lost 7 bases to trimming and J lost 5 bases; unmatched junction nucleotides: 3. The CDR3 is CASKQGGTEAFF. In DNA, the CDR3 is TGTGCCAGTAAACAGGGGGGGACTGAAGCTTTCTTT.

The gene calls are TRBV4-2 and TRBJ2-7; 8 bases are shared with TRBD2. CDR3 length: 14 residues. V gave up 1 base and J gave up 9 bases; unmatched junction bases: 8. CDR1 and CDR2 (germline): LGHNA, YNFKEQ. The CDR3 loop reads CASSQAREGGGQYF. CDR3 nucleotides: TGTGCCAGCAGCCAAGCTCGGGAGGGCGGAGGGCAGTACTTC.

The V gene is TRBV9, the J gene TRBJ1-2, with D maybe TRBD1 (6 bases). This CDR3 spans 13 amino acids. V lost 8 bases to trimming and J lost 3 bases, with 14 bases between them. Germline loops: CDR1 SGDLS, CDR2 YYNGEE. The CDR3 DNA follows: TGTGCCAGAAGGCAGGGGCGCCACTATGGCTACACCTTC. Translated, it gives CARRQGRHYGYTF.

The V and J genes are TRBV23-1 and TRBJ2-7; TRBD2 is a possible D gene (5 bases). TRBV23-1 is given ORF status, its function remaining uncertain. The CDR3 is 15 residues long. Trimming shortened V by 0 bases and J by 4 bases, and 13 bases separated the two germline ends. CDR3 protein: CASSQSAGGFYEQYF. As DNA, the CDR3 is TGCGCCAGCAGTCAATCGGCAGGAGGCTTTTACGAGCAGTACTTC.

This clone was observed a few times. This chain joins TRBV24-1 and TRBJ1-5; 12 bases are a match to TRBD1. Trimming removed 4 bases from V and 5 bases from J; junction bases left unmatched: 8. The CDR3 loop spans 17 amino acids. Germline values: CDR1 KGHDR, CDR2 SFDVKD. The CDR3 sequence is CATSDVPGQGAHQPQHF. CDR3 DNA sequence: TGTGCCACCAGTGACGTCCCGGGACAGGGGGCCCATCAGCCCCAGCATTTT.

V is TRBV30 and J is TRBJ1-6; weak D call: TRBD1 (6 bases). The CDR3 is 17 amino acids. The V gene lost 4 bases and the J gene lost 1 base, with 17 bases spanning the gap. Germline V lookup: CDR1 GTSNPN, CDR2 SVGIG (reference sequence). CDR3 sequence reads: CAWTLAQGGSYNSPLHF. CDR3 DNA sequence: TGTGCCTGGACCCTAGCACAGGGCGGTTCCTATAATTCACCCCTCCACTTT.

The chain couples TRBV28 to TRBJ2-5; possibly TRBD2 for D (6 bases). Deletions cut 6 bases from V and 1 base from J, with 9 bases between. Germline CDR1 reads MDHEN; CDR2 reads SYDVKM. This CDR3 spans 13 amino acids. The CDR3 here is CASRWDSQETQYF. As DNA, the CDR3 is TGTGCCAGCAGGTGGGACTCCCAAGAGACCCAGTACTTC.

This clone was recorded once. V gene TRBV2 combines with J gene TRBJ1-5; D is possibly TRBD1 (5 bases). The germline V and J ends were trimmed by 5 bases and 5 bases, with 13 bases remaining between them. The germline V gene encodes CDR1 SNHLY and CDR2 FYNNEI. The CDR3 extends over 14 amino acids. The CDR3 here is CASSPYRIDQPQHF. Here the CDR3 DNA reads TGTGCCAGCAGTCCGTACAGGATCGATCAGCCCCAGCATTTT.

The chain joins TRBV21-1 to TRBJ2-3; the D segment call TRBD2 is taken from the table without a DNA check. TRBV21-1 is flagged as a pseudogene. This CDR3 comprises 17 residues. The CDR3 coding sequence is TGTGCCAGCAGCAACAGAACGGAGGGAGGTCGCACAGATACGCAGTATTTT. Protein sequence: CASSNRTEGGRTDTQYF.

In DNA, the CDR3 is TGTGCCAGCAGCCAAGCGGAGGGCCTCTCTGGAAACACCATATATTTT. Residues: CASSQAEGLSGNTIYF. The chain uses TRBV4-2 and TRBJ1-3; D remains ambiguous. V was clipped by 1 base and J by 0 bases, with 10 bases between them. Germline CDR1 reads LGHNA; CDR2 reads YNFKEQ. There are 16 residues in the CDR3.